Shown below are 7 T cell receptor beta chains from a single sample sequenced in a study of T cells in Graves' hyperthyroidism and ophthalmopathy. What was amplified from RNA transcripts were TCR beta CDR3 regions. First-round RT-PCR with HTBI primers amplified the TCR CDR3 region. TCRdb processed the multiplex PCR reads anew with MiXCR; each CDR3 protein has one entry. The repertoire holds around 290,000 distinct CDR3 sequences, with roughly 13% as singletons. Sequenced material: blood. The receptors stem from a woman aged 35 to 49 with Graves' hyperthyroidism.

Ten or more counts support this clonotype. The chain joins TRBV12-3 or TRBV12-4 to TRBJ1-2, with a tentative D call TRBD1 (5 bases). The V end was cut by 4 bases, the J end by 8 bases, with 17 bases between. The CDR3 is made up of 14 amino acids. In nucleotides, the CDR3 is TGTGCCAGCAGTTCGTTCCGGGGGACGGGAGGCTACACCTTC. Translated: CASSSFRGTGGYTF.

Relative to its sample, this clonotype is medium-sized. The V call is TRBV28, the J call TRBJ2-7; D perhaps matches TRBD1 (5 bases). The germline gives CDR1 MDHEN, CDR2 SYDVKM. The CDR3 sequence is 17 residues long. The ends were cut back, 2 bases at V and 0 bases at J, with 17 bases in the middle. This CDR3 is CASSLAGIRVSSYEQYF. CDR3 coding DNA: TGTGCCAGCAGTTTAGCAGGGATCAGGGTAAGCTCCTACGAGCAGTACTTC.

This clonotype has a count of ten or more. The chain links TRBV11-2 to TRBJ2-3, with 12 bases identical to TRBD2. Germline CDR1 reads SGHAT; CDR2 reads FQNNGV. V dropped 1 base and J dropped 5; count of bases not matched to a gene: 7. The CDR3 loop spans 17 amino acids. CDR3 sequence (DNA): TGTGCCAGCAGCTTAGCGGGACTAGCGGGCACGGGAGATACGCAGTATTTT. As protein: CASSLAGLAGTGDTQYF.

The J gene is TRBJ1-2, the V gene TRBV28, with a weak D call TRBD1 (6 bases). The CDR3 totals 14 residues. Germline V gives CDR1 MDHEN, CDR2 SYDVKM. Trimming pared 2 bases from V and 8 bases from J, leaving 15 bases between. In DNA, the CDR3 is TGTGCCAGCAGTTTAGCCGGGACACGGCAGGGCTACACCTTC. Protein: CASSLAGTRQGYTF.

This clonotype showed up just a few times. CDR3 residues: CASSSGGYPLHF. For the CDR3, the DNA is TGTGCCAGTAGTTCAGGGGGTTATCCCCTCCACTTT. The J gene is TRBJ1-6, the V gene TRBV19, with TRBD1 identical over 7 bases. Trimming at V came to 5 bases and at J to 13 bases, leaving 5 bases not matched to a gene. The CDR3 runs 12 residues. The germline gives CDR1 LNHDA, CDR2 SQIVND (reference sequence).

This clonotype occurred many times. The chain has TRBV29-1 and TRBJ1-3, with D uncertain. The V and J ends lost 5 bases and 2 bases respectively, with 13 bases between them. The CDR3 has 14 amino acids. Germline CDR1 reads SQVTM; CDR2 reads ANQGSEA. CDR3 amino acids: CSVLRTGTGNTIYF. The CDR3, as DNA: TGCAGCGTTCTCCGGACGGGGACTGGAAACACCATATATTTT. Filled out from reference TRBV29-1 and TRBJ1-3, the complete variable domain reads SAVISQKPSRDICQRGTSLTIQCQVDSQVTMMFWYRQQPGQSLTLIATANQGSEATYESGFVIDKFPISRPNLTFSTLTVSNMSPEDSSIYLCSVLRTGTGNTIYFGEGSWLTVV.

This clonotype was detected ten times or more. The gene calls are TRBV3-1 and TRBJ2-5; D not certain. Trimming shortened V by 2 bases and J by 2 bases, and 6 bases separated the two germline ends. The CDR3 sequence is 13 residues long. CDR1 is LGHDT and CDR2 is YNNKEL in the germline V gene (reference sequence). The CDR3 spells CASSQQPQETQYF. In DNA form, the CDR3 reads TGTGCCAGCAGCCAACAACCTCAAGAGACCCAGTACTTC.